These 28 T cell receptor beta chains were sequenced from one sample in a study of blood T cell repertoires in COVID-19. Sequencing was performed with immunoSEQ multiplex PCR; in TCRdb, only in-frame clones are kept and a portion is missing. Among around 43,000 clones listed, about 88% were seen once. The source material was peripheral blood. These receptor sequences come from a man aged 50 to 60 in a cohort sampled during active COVID-19.

The chain recombines TRBV6-5 with TRBJ2-1; 8 nucleotides agree with TRBD1. The CDR3 extends over 14 amino acids. Unmatched junction bases numbered 1, after V lost 6 bases and J lost 0 bases. Germline V lookup: CDR1 MNHEY, CDR2 SVGAGI. Here the CDR3 reads CASSGQGSYNEQFF. The CDR3 bases are TGTGCCAGCAGCGGACAGGGCTCCTACAATGAGCAGTTCTTC.

The chain uses TRBV3-1 (or the pseudogene TRBV3-2) and TRBJ1-3; D is unclear. Germline CDR1 LGHDT, CDR2 YNNKEL (reference sequence). V lost 1 base to trimming and J lost 3 bases, with 19 bases between them. This CDR3 has 18 amino acids. This CDR3 reads CASSQVVGSIKVGNTIYF. In DNA form, the CDR3 reads TGTGCCAGCAGCCAAGTCGTCGGGTCTATTAAGGTTGGAAACACCATATATTTT.

The rearrangement joins TRBV3-1 (or the pseudogene TRBV3-2) to TRBJ2-7, with TRBD2 matching 11 bases. The junction had 9 bases not matched to a gene; V was cut back by 4 bases and J by 10 bases. Germline values: CDR1 LGHDT, CDR2 YNNKEL (reference sequence). This CDR3 region has 14 residues. The CDR3 DNA reads TGTGCCAGCAGCCGTCTAGCGGGGGGCCCGGAACAGTACTTC. Protein: CASSRLAGGPEQYF.

This clone has only a few counts. In DNA, the CDR3 is TGTGCCAGCAGCCTCCTAGCGGGGGGGAGCACAGATACGCAGTATTTT. Its protein is CASSLLAGGSTDTQYF. This chain links TRBV7-6 with TRBJ2-3, with 12 positions matching TRBD2. The CDR3 totals 16 residues. CDR1 is SGHVS and CDR2 is FNYEAQ in the germline V gene. V gave up 5 bases and J gave up 0 bases; unmatched junction bases: 3. Using reference TRBV7-6 and TRBJ2-3 for the parts outside the CDR3, the full variable domain is GAGVSQSPRYKVTKRGQDVALRCDPISGHVSLYWYRQALGQGPEFLTYFNYEAQQDKSGLPNDRFSAERPEGSISTLTIQRTEQRDSAMYRCASSLLAGGSTDTQYFGPGTRLTVL.

The chain couples TRBV7-2 to TRBJ1-4, with unresolved D. Trimming cost V 4 bases and J 3 bases, with 12 bases left between them. The germline V gene encodes CDR1 SGHTA and CDR2 FQGNSA. The CDR3 contains 15 residues. CDR3 sequence (DNA): TGTGCCAGCAGCTCAACCGTCGGGGCTAATGAAAAACTGTTTTTT. Residues: CASSSTVGANEKLFF.

The chain combines TRBV11-2 with TRBJ2-1; 9 bases match TRBD2. Trimming at V came to 4 bases and at J to 8 bases, leaving 9 bases not matched to a gene. The germline V gene encodes CDR1 SGHAT and CDR2 FQNNGV. This CDR3 comprises 15 residues. As DNA, the CDR3 is TGTGCCAGCAGCTCGGGACTAGCCGAACACGATGAGCAGTTCTTC. Translating it yields CASSSGLAEHDEQFF.

CDR3 sequence (DNA): TGTGCCAGCAGTTCTTACAGTGAAACCATATATTTT. Its protein product is CASSSYSETIYF. The chain carries TRBV6-6 and TRBJ1-3; D call uncertain. Trimming cost V 4 bases and J 10 bases, with 11 bases left between them. The CDR3 is made up of 12 amino acids. From germline, CDR1 is MNHNY and CDR2 SVGAGI (reference sequence).

The chain links TRBV5-6 to TRBJ1-1, with D possibly being TRBD1 (5 bases). The germline gives CDR1 SGHDT, CDR2 YYEEEE. CDR3 length equals 14 residues. Trimming took off 2 bases at V and 1 base at J, with 9 bases between the two ends. CDR3 in amino acids: CASSFSGWNTEAFF. CDR3 DNA sequence: TGTGCCAGCAGCTTCTCAGGGTGGAACACTGAAGCTTTCTTT.

This sequence joins TRBV4-2 and TRBJ2-1, with 8 bases lining up with TRBD1. In germline, CDR1 is LGHNA, CDR2 YNFKEQ. V gave up 1 base and J gave up 5 bases; unmatched junction bases: 4. The CDR3 loop spans 15 amino acids. CDR3 in amino acids: CASSQVEDRDNEQFF. The CDR3 nucleotides read TGTGCCAGCAGCCAAGTAGAGGACAGGGACAATGAGCAGTTCTTC.

The CDR3 DNA reads TGTGCCTGGAGTTCGGGAGTTTGGACTGAAGCTTTCTTT. Translated: CAWSSGVWTEAFF. The chain has TRBV30 and TRBJ1-1; D remains unclear. V was pared by 2 bases and J by 5 bases, with 12 bases between. Germline-derived CDR1 and CDR2 are GTSNPN and SVGIG (reference sequence). The CDR3 has 13 residues.

This chain uses TRBV9 with TRBJ2-1; TRBD2 matches 11 bases. With V trimmed by 0 bases and J by 4 bases, 9 bases remained unmatched. This CDR3 region has 18 residues. Germline CDR1 SGDLS, CDR2 YYNGEE. In DNA, the CDR3 is TGTGCCAGCAGCGTAGAGGACTCCGGGACTAGCGGATACAATGAGCAGTTCTTC. The encoded protein is CASSVEDSGTSGYNEQFF.

V gene TRBV6-6 combines with J gene TRBJ2-3; D is possibly TRBD2 (5 bases). CDR1 MNHNY and CDR2 SVGAGI come from the germline V gene (reference sequence). V gave up 4 bases and J gave up 2 bases, with 13 bases separating them. This CDR3 is 15 amino acids long. The CDR3 sequence is CASSLLELHTDTQYF. CDR3 nucleotides: TGTGCCAGCAGTTTACTAGAACTCCACACAGATACGCAGTATTTT.

The chain is built from TRBV5-1 and TRBJ2-1, with D perhaps matching TRBD2 (5 bases). Per the germline V gene, CDR1 is SGHRS and CDR2 is YFSETQ. This CDR3 has 16 amino acids. Trimming shortened V by 1 base and J by 11 bases, and 22 bases separated the two germline ends. The CDR3 loop is CASSLTLRERGSQQFF. In DNA, the CDR3 is TGCGCCAGCAGCTTGACCCTCCGGGAAAGAGGGTCGCAGCAGTTCTTC.

This clone occurred once. Here the CDR3 reads CASSNDRGQVQETQYF. CDR3 in DNA: TGTGCCAGTAGTAACGACAGGGGGCAGGTACAAGAGACCCAGTACTTC. This sequence joins TRBV19 and TRBJ2-5; the match to TRBD1 covers 10 bases. Germline assignment: CDR1 LNHDA and CDR2 SQIVND (reference sequence). The CDR3 spans 16 residues. V trimming: 4 bases; J trimming: 2 bases; junction bases outside the gene matches: 7.

The chain joins TRBV27 to TRBJ2-7; D remains ambiguous. This CDR3 contains 14 residues. V was clipped by 8 bases and J by 0 bases, with 14 bases between them. Germline CDR1 is MNHEY and CDR2 is SMNVEV (reference sequence). The CDR3 region has the DNA TGTGCCAGCCGACTTACGCCAGTCTCCTACGAGCAGTACGTC. Translated: CASRLTPVSYEQYV.

The rearrangement joins TRBV11-2 to TRBJ2-7; 7 bases fit TRBD2. This CDR3 contains 18 residues. V gave up 5 bases and J gave up 5 bases; unmatched junction bases: 21. Germline CDR1 and CDR2: SGHAT and FQNNGV. The CDR3 sequence: CASSPLGLADPLSHEQYF. The CDR3 region has the DNA TGTGCCAGCAGCCCTTTGGGGCTAGCGGACCCATTGAGCCACGAGCAGTACTTC.

Only one count was recorded for this clone. The chain joins TRBV6-5 to TRBJ1-1; the D gene is possibly TRBD1 (5 bases). The CDR3 runs to 16 residues. Germline CDR1 reads MNHEY; CDR2 reads SVGAGI. Trimming left V 0 bases short and J 0 bases short, with 11 bases between. CDR3 nucleotides: TGTGCCAGCAGTTACTCGGGGGGGGGTGTGAACACTGAAGCTTTCTTT. Translation gives CASSYSGGGVNTEAFF.

The chain is built from TRBV19 and TRBJ1-4; maybe TRBD1 (5 bases). The length of the CDR3 is 18 residues. Trimming stripped 3 bases from V and 0 bases from J, with 17 bases between. Germline loops: CDR1 LNHDA, CDR2 SQIVND (reference sequence). The CDR3 DNA reads as TGTGCCAGTAGTATCAAGGTAACAGGATATTCAACTAATGAAAAACTGTTTTTT. It translates to CASSIKVTGYSTNEKLFF.

This rearrangement joins TRBV2 to TRBJ1-1; D possibly corresponds to TRBD1 (5 bases). Trimming took off 5 bases at V and 3 bases at J, with 13 bases between the two ends. This CDR3 has 14 amino acids. Germline V gene data show CDR1 as SNHLY and CDR2 as FYNNEI. CDR3 coding DNA: TGTGCCAGCAGTATCCCCAGGGAATACACTGAAGCTTTCTTT. Amino acid sequence: CASSIPREYTEAFF.

This chain joins TRBV5-4 and TRBJ1-2, with 7 bases identical to TRBD1. In germline, CDR1 is SGHNT, CDR2 YYREEE (reference sequence). The length of the CDR3 is 15 residues. The junction had 10 bases not matched to a gene; V was cut back by 3 bases and J by 5 bases. CDR3 in DNA: TGTGCCAGCAGCTCGGGGGACAGCCGATTATATGGCTACACCTTC. Translated: CASSSGDSRLYGYTF.

The chain uses TRBV7-2 and TRBJ2-2, with TRBD2 matching over 10 bases. There are 16 residues in the CDR3. CDR1 and CDR2 (germline): SGHTA, FQGNSA. V shed 1 base, J shed 3 bases, and the junction held 2 bases outside the gene matches. The CDR3 spells CASSLGSGRYTGELFF. In DNA, the CDR3 is TGTGCCAGCAGCTTAGGTAGCGGGAGGTACACCGGGGAGCTGTTTTTT.

The J gene is TRBJ1-5, the V gene TRBV14; weak D call: TRBD1 (6 bases). Germline CDR1 SGHDN, CDR2 FVKESK. Between the trimmed V and J ends, which lost 1 base and 3 bases, there was a span of 13 bases. The length of the CDR3 is 16 residues. The CDR3 is CASSQAGTLFNQPQHF. As DNA, the CDR3 is TGTGCCAGCAGCCAAGCCGGGACACTTTTCAATCAGCCCCAGCATTTT.

The rearrangement joins TRBV5-1 to TRBJ1-6; the D gene is possibly TRBD1 (6 bases). V was pared by 6 bases and J by 8 bases, with 12 bases between. Germline CDR1 and CDR2: SGHRS and YFSETQ. There are 13 residues in the CDR3. CDR3 protein: CASKTGWDSPLHF. CDR3 DNA: TGCGCCAGCAAAACAGGGTGGGATTCACCCCTCCACTTT.

This chain connects TRBV2 to TRBJ1-1, with TRBD1 identical over 10 bases. The J segment lost 3 bases and the V segment lost 6 bases, leaving 10 bases of the junction unmatched. The CDR3 runs 16 residues. Germline V gives CDR1 SNHLY, CDR2 FYNNEI. As DNA, the CDR3 is TGTGCCAGCAGGGCCGGGACAGGGGTTGGGTACACTGAAGCTTTCTTT. As protein: CASRAGTGVGYTEAFF.

The rearrangement joins TRBV5-5 to TRBJ2-1; 11 nucleotides agree with TRBD1. The germline gives CDR1 SGHKS, CDR2 YYEKEE (reference sequence). This CDR3 is 14 amino acids long. The ends lost 4 bases at V and 9 bases at J; junction bases unmatched: 6. As DNA, the CDR3 is TGTGCCAGCAGCCTCGGACAGGGGGCAGGTGAGCAGTTCTTC. It encodes CASSLGQGAGEQFF.

The chain couples TRBV15 to TRBJ1-3; D may be TRBD1 (6 bases). The CDR3 consists of 13 residues. Germline V lookup: CDR1 LNHNV, CDR2 YYDKDF (reference sequence). V shed 9 bases and J shed 0 bases, with 9 bases lying between them. The CDR3 DNA reads as TGTGCCACTTGGGACAACTCTGGAAACACCATATATTTT. Encoded protein: CATWDNSGNTIYF.

This clone was seen only once. V usage is TRBV9 and J usage is TRBJ1-1; D is possibly TRBD1 (5 bases). The CDR3 length is 13 residues. The germline V and J ends were trimmed by 3 bases and 6 bases, with 12 bases remaining between them. Looked up from germline, CDR1 is SGDLS and CDR2 is YYNGEE. CDR3 nucleotides: TGTGCCAGCAGCGATGTAGGAGGGGCTGAAGCTTTCTTT. Translated: CASSDVGGAEAFF. The complete variable domain, with remaining parts taken from reference TRBV9 and TRBJ1-1, reads DSGVTQTPKHLITATGQRVTLRCSPRSGDLSVYWYQQSLDQGLQFLIQYYNGEERAKGNILERFSAQQFPDLHSELNLSSLELGDSALYFCASSDVGGAEAFFGQGTRLTVV.

The rearrangement joins TRBV30 to TRBJ1-2; 7 positions agree with TRBD1. This CDR3 contains 18 residues. Losses at the gene ends were 2 bases for V and 4 bases for J; bases not matched to a gene: 19. Germline assignment: CDR1 GTSNPN and CDR2 SVGIG (reference sequence). CDR3 protein: CAWSQETGRSQHLYGYTF. The CDR3 bases are TGTGCCTGGAGTCAAGAGACAGGGAGGTCGCAACACCTCTATGGCTACACCTTC.